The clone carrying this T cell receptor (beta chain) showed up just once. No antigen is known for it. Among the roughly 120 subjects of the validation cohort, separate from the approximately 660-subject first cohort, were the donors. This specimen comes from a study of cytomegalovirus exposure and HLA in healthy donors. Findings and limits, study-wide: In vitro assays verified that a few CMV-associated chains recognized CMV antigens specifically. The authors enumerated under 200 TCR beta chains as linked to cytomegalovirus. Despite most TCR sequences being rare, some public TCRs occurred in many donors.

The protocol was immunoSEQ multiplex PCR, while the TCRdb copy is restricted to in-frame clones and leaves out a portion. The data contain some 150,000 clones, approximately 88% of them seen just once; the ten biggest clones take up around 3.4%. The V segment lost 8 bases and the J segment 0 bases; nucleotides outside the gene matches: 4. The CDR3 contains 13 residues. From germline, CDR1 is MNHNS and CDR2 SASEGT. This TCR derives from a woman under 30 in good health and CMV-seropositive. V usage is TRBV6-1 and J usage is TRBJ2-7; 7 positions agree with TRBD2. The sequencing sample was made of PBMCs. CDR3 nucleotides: TGTGCCAGCTCGGGGAGGGGCTCCTACGAGCAGTACTTC. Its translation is CASSGRGSYEQYF.